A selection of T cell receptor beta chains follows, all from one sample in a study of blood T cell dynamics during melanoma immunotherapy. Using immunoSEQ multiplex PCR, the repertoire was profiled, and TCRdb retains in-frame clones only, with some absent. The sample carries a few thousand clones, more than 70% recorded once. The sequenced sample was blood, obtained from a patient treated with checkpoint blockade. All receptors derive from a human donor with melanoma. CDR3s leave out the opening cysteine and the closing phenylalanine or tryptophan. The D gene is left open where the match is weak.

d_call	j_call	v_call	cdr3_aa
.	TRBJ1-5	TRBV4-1	ASSPVTGYQPQH
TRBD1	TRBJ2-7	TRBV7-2	ASSLALFGTGNVPAGAEQY
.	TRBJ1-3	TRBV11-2	ASSLDTASGNTIY
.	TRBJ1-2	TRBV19	ASFLGPAALGYGYT
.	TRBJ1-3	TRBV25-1	ASSEERTGNTIY
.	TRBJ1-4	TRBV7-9	ASSPSQELNEKLF
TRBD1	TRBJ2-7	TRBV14	ASSQAGTGYYEQY
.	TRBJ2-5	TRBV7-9	ASSLFSPPAVTQY
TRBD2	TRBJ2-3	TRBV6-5	ASSYDRTSGGYTQY
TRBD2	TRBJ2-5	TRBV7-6	ASSTSGQETQY
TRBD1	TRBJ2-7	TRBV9	ASSLSGTGRAEQY
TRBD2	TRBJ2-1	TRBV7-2	ASSLAASGRAGEQF
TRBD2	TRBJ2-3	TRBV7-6	ASSFGTSGSTDTQY
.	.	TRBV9	ASSKSGKADEQY
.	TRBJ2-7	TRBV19	ASSRTVSYEQY
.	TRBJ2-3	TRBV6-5	ASSDSAGTQY
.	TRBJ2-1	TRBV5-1	ASSPKGVLAGEQF
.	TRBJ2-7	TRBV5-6	ATNSGYEQY
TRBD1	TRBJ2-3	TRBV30	AWSYGQGTDTQY
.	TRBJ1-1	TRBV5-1	ASSKEPQGNTEAF
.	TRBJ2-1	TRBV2	ASDRSRGNEQF
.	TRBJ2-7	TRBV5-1	ASSLPMSDGSYEQY
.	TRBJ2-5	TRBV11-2	ASSFQGRVEETQY
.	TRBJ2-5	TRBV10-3	AISESGGGSETQY
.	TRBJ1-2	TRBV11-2	ASSLASRRTGGYT
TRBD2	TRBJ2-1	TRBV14	ASSQDTGGRYNEQF
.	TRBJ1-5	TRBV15	ATSIASNQPQH
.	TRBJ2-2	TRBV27	ASTGAQSRLDTGELF
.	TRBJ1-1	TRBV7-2	ASSWRGVNTEAF
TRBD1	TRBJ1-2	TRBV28	ASSFNRDRPGYT
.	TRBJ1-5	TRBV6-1	ASREPQH
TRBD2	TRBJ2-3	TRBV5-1	ASSRLAGGRSGTDTQY
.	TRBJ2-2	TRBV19	ASSPRAGELF
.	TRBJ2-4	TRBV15	ATSLPGLPQDKNIQY
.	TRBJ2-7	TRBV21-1	ASSPGGQFEQY
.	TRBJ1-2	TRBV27	ASSPTWGKGGGYT
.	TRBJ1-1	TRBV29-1	SVGNHGTEAF
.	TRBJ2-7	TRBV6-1	ASSDPFLASYEQY
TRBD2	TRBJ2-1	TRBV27	ASSRIAGTLHNEQF
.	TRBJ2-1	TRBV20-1	SAQGVNEQF
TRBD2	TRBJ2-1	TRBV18	ASSPVGTSGSHFYNEQF
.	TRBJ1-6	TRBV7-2	ASSVTDYNSPLH
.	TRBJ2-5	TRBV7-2	ASRQTETQY
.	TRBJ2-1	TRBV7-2	ASSFRSSASYNEQF
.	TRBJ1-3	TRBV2	ASSRSSSGNTIY
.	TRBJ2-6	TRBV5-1	ASSPYSGANVLT
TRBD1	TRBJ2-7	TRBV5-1	ASSSAGTGVFYEQY
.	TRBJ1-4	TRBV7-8	ASSQRVGEKLF
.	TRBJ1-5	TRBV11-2	ASSLSGSQPQH
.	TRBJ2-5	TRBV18	ASSPRGETQY
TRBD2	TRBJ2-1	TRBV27	ASSLQTGGNEQF
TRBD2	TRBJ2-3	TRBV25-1	ASSEWRAGAPDTQY